A selection of T cell receptor beta chains follows, all from one sample in a study of control samples from healthy donors and cancer patients. The table came from immunoSEQ multiplex PCR; TCRdb's copy has only in-frame clones and leaves some out. The table has about 49,000 clones, over 85% seen once. The sample taken for sequencing was PBMCs. Source of these receptors: a young man with colorectal cancer. Both conserved end residues are part of each CDR3. D genes are given only for firm matches. The size field is filled for only some rows; it gives once, few, many or a size class.

CDR3 | DNA | size | V | D | J
CASSRAGGFGRKEKLFF | TGTGCCAGCAGCCGTGCCGGGGGATTTGGACGGAAAGAAAAACTGTTTTTT | NA | TRBV11-2 | NA | TRBJ1-4
CAIPGQGDYGYTF | TGTGCCATTCCGGGACAGGGGGACTATGGCTACACCTTC | NA | TRBV10-3 | TRBD1 | TRBJ1-2
CASIFFQVKAGNTIYF | TGTGCCAGCATATTTTTTCAGGTGAAGGCAGGAAACACCATATATTTT | NA | TRBV9 | NA | TRBJ1-3
CASSPREVEKLFF | TGTGCCAGCAGCCCCCGGGAGGTAGAAAAACTGTTTTTT | NA | TRBV6-6 | NA | TRBJ1-4
CASSFLLAGRSSYEQYF | TGTGCCAGCAGCTTCCTACTAGCGGGGAGGAGCTCCTACGAGCAGTACTTC | once | TRBV13 | TRBD2 | TRBJ2-7
CASSAGQGFQPQHF | TGTGCCAGCAGTGCAGGACAGGGCTTTCAGCCCCAGCATTTT | NA | TRBV2 | TRBD1 | TRBJ1-5
CASSQGPVAVDGYTF | TGCGCCAGCAGCCAAGGGCCAGTAGCAGTAGATGGCTACACCTTC | NA | TRBV4-1 | NA | TRBJ1-2
CASSTLRHTQYF | TGTGCCAGCAGCACGCTCCGGCATACGCAGTATTTT | few | TRBV4-2 | NA | TRBJ2-3
CASSQGAGTNYGYTF | TGCGCCAGCAGCCAAGGGGCTGGGACTAACTATGGCTACACCTTC | NA | TRBV4-1 | NA | TRBJ1-2
CASSPRTGANTGELFF | TGTGCCAGCTCACCCCGGACAGGGGCGAACACCGGGGAGCTGTTTTTT | NA | TRBV18 | TRBD1 | TRBJ2-2
CASSLAGTEYEKLFF | TGTGCCAGCAGCTTGGCCGGGACAGAATATGAAAAACTGTTTTTT | NA | TRBV7-2 | TRBD1 | TRBJ1-4
CASSYSGYGYTF | TGTGCCAGCAGTTACTCTGGGTATGGCTACACCTTC | NA | TRBV6-5 | NA | TRBJ1-2
CASSLDPGNYGYTF | TGTGCCAGCAGCTTAGATCCGGGTAACTATGGCTACACCTTC | once | TRBV7-2 | NA | TRBJ1-2
CASSVTESTDTQYF | TGTGCCAGCAGTGTCACAGAAAGCACAGATACGCAGTATTTT | NA | TRBV27 | NA | TRBJ2-3
CASSQSRQRDTQYF | TGCGCCAGCAGCCAATCCCGACAGCGAGATACGCAGTATTTT | NA | TRBV4-1 | NA | TRBJ2-3
CASSSTGPPGGTQYF | TGTGCCAGCAGTTCGACAGGGCCTCCTGGGGGTACGCAGTATTTT | NA | TRBV6-5 | TRBD1 | TRBJ2-3
CATSRTGGAGLGNQPQHF | TGTGCCACCAGCAGAACAGGGGGCGCCGGGTTGGGCAATCAGCCCCAGCATTTT | NA | TRBV15 | TRBD1 | TRBJ1-5